These 21 T cell receptor beta chains were all obtained from the same sample, sequenced in a study of Graves' ophthalmopathy and Graves' hyperthyroidism. The authors amplified TCR beta CDR3 regions, and they did so from RNA transcripts for repertoire sequencing. An opening RT-PCR round employed HTBI primers and preceded a second-round multiplex PCR. TCRdb ran MiXCR on the multiplex PCR reads and lists one entry per CDR3 protein. The sample contains roughly 1.1 million distinct CDR3 sequences, 36% of which appear only once. The sample was peripheral blood or thyroid tissue (not recorded which). The receptors were sampled from an adult man with Graves' hyperthyroidism.

Worth noting for this clonotype: The germline gene is not matched at one end of the junction; a read error may be the cause. V and J are TRBV4-3 and TRBJ1-6, with D unclear. CDR3 length equals 15 residues. Germline V gives CDR1 LGHNA, CDR2 YSLEER. CDR3 nucleotide sequence: TGCGCCAGCAGCCAATCCGACATCTATAATTCACCCCCCCACTTT. It encodes CASSQSDIYNSPPHF.

V and J are TRBV2 and TRBJ2-5; D is unresolved. The J call is in doubt because the DNA end fits TRBJ2-1 better. CDR1 and CDR2 (germline): SNHLY, FYNNEI. The CDR3 covers 11 residues. Written as DNA, the CDR3 is TGTGCCAGCAGCTTAGTGGGCGGGCAGTTCTTC. It yields the protein CASSLVGGQFF.

This clonotype showed up just a few times. The chain combines TRBV7-9 with TRBJ1-5; D ambiguous. Germline values: CDR1 SEHNR, CDR2 FQNEAQ (reference sequence). Trimming removed 5 bases from V and 5 bases from J, with 10 bases in between. This CDR3 is built from 13 residues. CDR3 DNA: TGTGCCAGCAGCCCGGGCCCGTATCAGCCCCAGCATTTT. This sequence encodes CASSPGPYQPQHF. The variable domain in full, completed from reference TRBV7-9 and TRBJ1-5, reads DTGVSQNPRHKITKRGQNVTFRCDPISEHNRLYWYRQTLGQGPEFLTYFQNEAQLEKSRLLSDRFSAERPKGSFSTLEIQRTEQGDSAMYLCASSPGPYQPQHFGDGTRLSIL.

This clonotype was seen many times. CDR3 region: CASSPLQGIGKTEAFF. CDR3 nucleotide sequence: TGCGCCAGCAGCCCTCTACAGGGGATCGGGAAAACTGAAGCTTTCTTT. The J gene is TRBJ1-1, the V gene TRBV10-1; 7 nucleotides match TRBD1. V lost 6 bases and J lost 5; bases outside the gene matches: 15. This CDR3 spans 16 amino acids. Germline CDR1 is WNHNN and CDR2 is SYGVQD (reference sequence).

The V and J genes are TRBV10-3 and TRBJ2-5; 8 bases line up with TRBD1. CDR3 length equals 15 residues. V lost 10 bases and J lost 3; bases outside the gene matches: 13. In germline, CDR1 is ENHRY, CDR2 SYGVKD. The CDR3 here is CASSENTGGEETQYF. The CDR3 DNA sequence: TGTGCCAGTAGTGAGAACACAGGGGGTGAAGAGACCCAGTACTTC.

With regard to this clonotype: This could be a read error, since a much larger clone is one nucleotide away. Here the CDR3 reads CVSSLAGRQPQHF. CDR3 bases: TGTGTCAGCAGCTTGGCCGGGAGACAGCCCCAGCATTTT. The chain joins TRBV5-1 to TRBJ1-5; no reliable D call. This CDR3 is 13 amino acids long. Germline V gene sequence: CDR1 SGHRS, CDR2 YFSETQ.

This clonotype occurred once. V and J are TRBV25-1 and TRBJ1-1; D is unresolved. The germline V gene has CDR1 MGHDK and CDR2 SYGVNS. V was pared by 5 bases and J by 0 bases, with 13 bases between. This CDR3 is 15 amino acids long. CDR3: CASSLKPDMNTEAFF. As DNA, the CDR3 is TGTGCCAGCAGTTTAAAGCCGGATATGAACACTGAAGCTTTCTTT.

As concerns this clonotype: A much larger clone differs by one base, so this may be a read error. Because the CDR3 is missing its conserved closing phenylalanine or tryptophan, this is likely a read error. The chain links TRBV25-1 to TRBJ2-5, with TRBD2 identical over 8 bases. CDR3 size: 12 residues. The germline CDR1 and CDR2 sequences are MGHDK and SYGVNS. The ends lost 6 bases at V and 5 bases at J; junction bases unmatched: 2. The chain's CDR3 is CASRRGAETQYL. The CDR3 bases are TGTGCCAGCAGGCGGGGGGCCGAGACCCAGTACCTC.

This clonotype was counted only a few times. J is TRBJ2-5 and V is TRBV7-8, with 10 bases aligning to TRBD1. Per germline, CDR1 SGHVS and CDR2 FQNEAQ. Trimming at V came to 5 bases and at J to 3 bases, leaving 6 bases not matched to a gene. CDR3 length: 15 residues. The DNA for the CDR3 is TGTGCCAGCAGCCGAGGAGGGACAGGGGAAGAGACCCAGTACTTC. Protein sequence: CASSRGGTGEETQYF.

As concerns this clonotype: This may come from a read error, since a much larger clone is one base off. The chain employs TRBV29-1 and TRBJ2-5; 7 positions match TRBD2. This CDR3 is built from 14 residues. Germline-derived CDR1 and CDR2 are SQVTM and ANQGSEA. CDR3 nucleotide sequence: TGCAGCTCGGGGAGGGTTGGGGGAGAAGAGACCCGGTACTTC. Its translation is CSSGRVGGEETRYF.

The chain employs TRBV7-9 and TRBJ2-7; D may match TRBD1 or TRBD2 (6 bases each). Germline CDR1 reads SEHNR; CDR2 reads FQNEAQ (reference sequence). CDR3 length: 16 residues. Trimming cost V 5 bases and J 0 bases, with 17 bases left between them. This chain's CDR3 is CASSIRGGPSSYEQYF. In nucleotides, the CDR3 is TGTGCCAGCAGCATAAGAGGGGGGCCGAGCTCCTACGAGCAGTACTTC.

This clonotype was counted many times. The J gene is TRBJ1-1, the V gene TRBV7-2; the D gene is possibly TRBD1 (6 bases). CDR3 length: 16 residues. Trimming removed 1 base at V and 7 bases at J, with 19 bases between. Germline assignment: CDR1 SGHTA and CDR2 FQGNSA. CDR3 sequence reads: CASSLVGRGATVEAFF. DNA for the CDR3: TGTGCCAGCAGCTTAGTCGGTCGGGGGGCAACGGTTGAAGCTTTCTTT. The full variable domain, rest sourced from reference TRBV7-2 and TRBJ1-1, is GAGVSQSPSNKVTEKGKDVELRCDPISGHTALYWYRQSLGQGLEFLIYFQGNSAPDKSGLPSDRFSAERTGGSVSTLTIQRTQQEDSAVYLCASSLVGRGATVEAFFGQGTRLTVV.

About this clonotype itself: One base away lies a much larger clone, so this may be a sequencing read error. The V call is TRBV10-2, the J call TRBJ2-7, with a weak D call TRBD1 (6 bases). The CDR3 totals 15 residues. V lost 6 bases and J lost 2, with 17 bases in between. CDR1 is WSHSY and CDR2 is SAAADI in the germline V gene. CDR3 sequence reads: CASRSRGNGAYEQYF. The CDR3 coding sequence is TGCGCCAGCAGAAGCAGGGGTAATGGTGCCTACGAGCAGTACTTC.

The rearrangement uses TRBV15 and TRBJ2-5, with TRBD1 identical over 7 bases. Trimming removed 5 bases from V and 5 bases from J; junction bases left unmatched: 11. Germline CDR1 and CDR2: LNHNV and YYDKDF (reference sequence). The CDR3 loop spans 15 amino acids. CDR3 residues: CATSVVGQRYETQYF. The CDR3 coding sequence is TGTGCCACCAGCGTCGTGGGACAGCGGTATGAGACCCAGTACTTC.

The chain carries TRBV5-6 and TRBJ2-2, with TRBD1 matching 7 bases. Germline V gene data show CDR1 as SGHDT and CDR2 as YYEEEE. The CDR3 extends over 16 amino acids. The ends lost 2 bases at V and 6 bases at J; junction bases unmatched: 10. CDR3 loop: CASSFGFVGGSGELFF. The DNA of the CDR3 is TGTGCCAGCAGCTTTGGGTTCGTAGGGGGCTCCGGGGAGCTGTTTTTT. The full variable domain, rest sourced from reference TRBV5-6 and TRBJ2-2, is DAGVTQSPTHLIKTRGQQVTLRCSPKSGHDTVSWYQQALGQGPQFIFQYYEEEERQRGNFPDRFSGHQFPNYSSELNVNALLLGDSALYLCASSFGFVGGSGELFFGEGSRLTVL.

V usage is TRBV6-5 and J usage is TRBJ2-7; 14 bases are shared with TRBD2. CDR3 length equals 16 residues. Germline lookup yields CDR1 MNHEY and CDR2 SVGAGI. V gave up 11 bases and J gave up 6 bases; unmatched junction bases: 15. CDR3: CAAGRLAGGPISEQYF. The CDR3 DNA follows: TGTGCCGCCGGGCGACTAGCGGGGGGGCCGATCTCCGAGCAGTACTTC.

This clonotype has a count of ten or more. The chain has TRBV20-1 and TRBJ1-1; 11 bases match TRBD1. The CDR3 contains 16 residues. V was clipped by 0 bases and J by 10 bases; unmatched bases: 13. Germline lookup yields CDR1 DFQATT and CDR2 SNEGSKA (reference sequence). CDR3 nucleotides: TGCAGTGCTAGAGAGGGTAGTGGGACAGGGGGTATTGGAGCTTTCTTT. Translating gives CSAREGSGTGGIGAFF.

This clonotype was counted ten times or more. The chain uses TRBV6-5 and TRBJ1-2; D uncertain. This CDR3 spans 13 amino acids. Trimming pared 0 bases from V and 6 bases from J, leaving 8 bases between. In germline, CDR1 is MNHEY, CDR2 SVGAGI. The CDR3 protein is CASSYSRDDGYTF. DNA for the CDR3: TGTGCCAGCAGTTACTCGAGAGACGATGGCTACACCTTC.

Concerning this clonotype: This could be a read error, since a much larger clone is one nucleotide away. The chain couples TRBV20-1 to TRBJ2-5, with 8 bases fitting TRBD2. Germline CDR1 reads DFQATT; CDR2 reads SNEGSKA (reference sequence). This CDR3 region has 14 residues. V trimming: 3 bases; J trimming: 5 bases; junction bases outside the gene matches: 8. The CDR3 DNA follows: TGCAGTGCTAGTCTGGGACTAGGTCAGGAGACCCAGTACTTC. This codes for CSASLGLGQETQYF.

The table lists this clonotype with a few counts. The rearrangement uses TRBV28 and TRBJ1-5; no clear D. The V gene's germline CDR1 is MDHEN and CDR2 SYDVKM. Trimming cost V 2 bases and J 3 bases, with 5 bases left between them. The CDR3 runs to 13 residues. CDR3 residues: CASSLTNNQPQHF. The CDR3 coding sequence is TGTGCCAGCAGTTTAACAAACAATCAGCCCCAGCATTTT.

This clonotype was recorded a few times. This chain uses TRBV28 with TRBJ1-1; D is undetermined. Trimming pared 5 bases from V and 5 bases from J, leaving 9 bases between. Germline-derived CDR1 and CDR2 are MDHEN and SYDVKM. CDR3 length: 12 amino acids. The CDR3 is CASSRTRTEAFF. In DNA form, the CDR3 reads TGTGCCAGCAGTCGGACGAGAACTGAAGCTTTCTTT.